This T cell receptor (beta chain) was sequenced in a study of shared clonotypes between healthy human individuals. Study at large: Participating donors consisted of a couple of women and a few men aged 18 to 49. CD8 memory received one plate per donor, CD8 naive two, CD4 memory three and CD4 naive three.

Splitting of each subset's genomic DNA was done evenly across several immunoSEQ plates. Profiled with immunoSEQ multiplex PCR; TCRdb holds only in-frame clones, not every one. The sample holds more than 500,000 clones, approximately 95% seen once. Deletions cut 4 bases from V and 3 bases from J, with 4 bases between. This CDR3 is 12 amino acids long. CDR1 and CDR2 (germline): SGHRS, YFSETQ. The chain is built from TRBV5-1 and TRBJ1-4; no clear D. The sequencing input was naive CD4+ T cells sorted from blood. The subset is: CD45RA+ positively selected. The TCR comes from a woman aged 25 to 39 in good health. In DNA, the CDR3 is TGCGCCAGCAGCCGGGCTAATGAAAAACTGTTTTTT. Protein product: CASSRANEKLFF.